This T cell receptor beta chain was sequenced in a study of PD-1 blockade in classical Hodgkin lymphoma. Overall study context: Each patient was given nivolumab 3 mg/kg through a vein every 2 weeks.

General study points: When nivolumab was started under 1 year after ASCT, patients were excluded.

The method was immunoSEQ multiplex PCR; TCRdb's version includes in-frame clones alone and lacks a portion of them. The table has about 97,000 clones, roughly 83% seen once. Each patient experienced a relapse that followed autologous stem cell transplantation, and brentuximab vedotin exposure varied. Germline CDR1 reads SGDLS; CDR2 reads YYNGEE. This CDR3 has 16 amino acids. The V gene lost 4 bases and the J gene lost 0 bases, with 16 bases spanning the gap. Remarks on this clone: Antigen unknown.

The sequencing here drew on peripheral blood mononuclear cells (PBMCs), taken at baseline. This receptor was obtained from a human donor with classical Hodgkin lymphoma. The V gene is TRBV9, the J gene TRBJ1-1; D remains ambiguous. The CDR3 loop is CASSPGAGGMNTEAFF. CDR3 sequence (DNA): TGTGCCAGCAGCCCCGGAGCGGGTGGAATGAACACTGAAGCTTTCTTT.